These 29 T cell receptor beta chains originate from one sample sequenced in a study of beta chain features in type 1 diabetes. Study findings and constraints: Patients with Type 1 diabetes showed moderately but significantly shorter TCRB CDR3s in all four CD4+ subsets.

As every portion of the isolated RNA was reverse transcribed, the sequencing read expressed TCRB transcripts. Libraries were prepared by immunoSEQ multiplex PCR; TCRdb keeps only in-frame clonotypes and omits some of them. The table includes fewer than 300,000 clones, roughly a tenth detected once. These TCRs' antigens remain unknown. What was sequenced was naive CD4+ T cells from blood. These receptors were taken from a man aged 30 to 45 with type 1 diabetes.

The chain joins TRBV4-2 to TRBJ2-5; D is ambiguous. V was shortened by 5 bases and J by 4 bases, with 17 bases between the two germline ends. CDR3 length equals 15 residues. The germline V gene has CDR1 LGHNA and CDR2 YNFKEQ. The CDR3 DNA is TGTGCCAGCAGCTTGATCTCGGGTGGTGGAGAGACCCAGTACTTC. It specifies CASSLISGGGETQYF.

This clone was observed a handful of times. The J gene is TRBJ2-3, the V gene TRBV29-1, with 8 nucleotides matching TRBD1. Germline CDR1 reads SQVTM; CDR2 reads ANQGSEA. The CDR3 is 15 amino acids. The trim removed 3 bases at V and 3 bases at J, leaving 8 bases unmatched. CDR3 DNA sequence: TGCAGCGTTGACCTGAGGCAGGGGGCTACAGATACGCAGTATTTT. Its translation: CSVDLRQGATDTQYF.

Worth noting for this clone: This sample also contains other DNA sequences that code for the same CDR3. This chain links TRBV18 with TRBJ2-5, with unresolved D. V was trimmed by 0 bases and J by 4 bases, leaving 3 bases between them. The CDR3 has 12 amino acids. The germline V gene encodes CDR1 KGHSH and CDR2 LQKENI. CDR3 sequence (DNA): TGTGCCAGCTCACCACCGGCAGAGACCCAGTACTTC. This gives the protein CASSPPAETQYF.

The chain combines TRBV9 with TRBJ2-1; D gene ambiguous. Germline CDR1 and CDR2: SGDLS and YYNGEE. V lost 4 bases and J 1 base, leaving 12 bases between the germline ends. This CDR3 is 15 amino acids long. The DNA for the CDR3 is TGTGCCAGCAGCCCCTCTGCGGTTTCCTACAATGAGCAGTTCTTC. Translation: CASSPSAVSYNEQFF. The full variable domain, with the rest looked up from reference TRBV9 and TRBJ2-1, is DSGVTQTPKHLITATGQRVTLRCSPRSGDLSVYWYQQSLDQGLQFLIQYYNGEERAKGNILERFSAQQFPDLHSELNLSSLELGDSALYFCASSPSAVSYNEQFFGPGTRLTVL.

The chain links TRBV5-1 to TRBJ2-3, with 8 bases identical to TRBD1. V was clipped by 2 bases and J by 6 bases; unmatched bases: 8. CDR1 and CDR2 from the germline V gene are SGHRS and YFSETQ. The CDR3 runs to 15 residues. The CDR3 is CASSFQGANADTQYF. DNA for the CDR3: TGCGCCAGCAGCTTTCAGGGGGCTAATGCGGATACGCAGTATTTT.

This clone came up a few times. The rearrangement links TRBV2 to TRBJ2-4, with TRBD2 as a possible D gene (5 bases). The CDR3 is made up of 13 amino acids. Germline V gene data show CDR1 as SNHLY and CDR2 as FYNNEI. Trimming took 7 bases from V and 6 from J, leaving 13 bases between them. In nucleotides, the CDR3 is TGTGCCAGCAAATTGAGGGAAGCAAACATTCAGTACTTC. Protein sequence: CASKLREANIQYF. The full variable domain, rest sourced from reference TRBV2 and TRBJ2-4, is EPEVTQTPSHQVTQMGQEVILRCVPISNHLYFYWYRQILGQKVEFLVSFYNNEISEKSEIFDDQFSVERPDGSNFTLKIRSTKLEDSAMYFCASKLREANIQYFGAGTRLSVL.

In its sample, this clone was seen a few times. The chain links TRBV5-6 to TRBJ1-5; possibly TRBD1 for D (5 bases). The germline gives CDR1 SGHDT, CDR2 YYEEEE. This CDR3 is built from 14 residues. V lost 2 bases, J lost 4 bases, and 10 bases lay in between. The CDR3 DNA follows: TGTGCCAGCAGCTTCAGGCAGGGTAATCAGCCCCAGCATTTT. It specifies CASSFRQGNQPQHF.

This clone was counted between two and nine times. The chain uses TRBV5-4 and TRBJ1-2, with 8 positions matching TRBD1. Germline-derived CDR1 and CDR2 are SGHNT and YYREEE (reference sequence). Trimming removed 5 bases from V and 8 bases from J; junction bases left unmatched: 11. The CDR3 spans 14 residues. The chain's CDR3 is CASSRTGGVRGYTF. CDR3 coding DNA: TGTGCCAGCAGTCGTACAGGGGGGGTTCGCGGCTACACCTTC. Based on the CDR3 plus reference TRBV5-4 and TRBJ1-2, the full variable domain is ETGVTQSPTHLIKTRGQQVTLRCSSQSGHNTVSWYQQALGQGPQFIFQYYREEENGRGNFPPRFSGLQFPNYSSELNVNALELDDSALYLCASSRTGGVRGYTFGSGTRLTVV.

This clone was found a few times. Other DNA sequences in the same sample also yield this CDR3. V usage is TRBV7-3 and J usage is TRBJ2-1; possibly TRBD2 for D (5 bases). The CDR3 loop spans 13 amino acids. Germline loops: CDR1 SGHTA, CDR2 FQGTGA. Trimming removed 3 bases at V and 5 bases at J, with 8 bases between. CDR3: CASSLGAHNEQFF. The CDR3 region has the DNA TGTGCCAGCAGCTTGGGAGCTCACAATGAGCAGTTCTTC.

The chain is built from TRBV5-1 and TRBJ2-1; TRBD2 aligns across 12 bases. The V and J ends lost 3 bases and 7 bases, in that order; junction bases with no gene match: 8. This CDR3 is built from 16 residues. The germline CDR1 and CDR2 sequences are SGHRS and YFSETQ. The DNA of the CDR3 is TGCGCCAGCAGCTGGGGCCTAGCGGGGGGGTCTAATGAGCAGTTCTTC. It specifies CASSWGLAGGSNEQFF.

This clone was detected once. The chain couples TRBV9 to TRBJ2-1, with 9 bases matching TRBD2. The CDR3 is 20 residues long. V shed 2 bases, J shed 0 bases, and the junction held 15 bases outside the gene matches. Germline V gives CDR1 SGDLS, CDR2 YYNGEE. The CDR3 sequence is CASSVNPAGGWRSSYNEQFF. Written as DNA, the CDR3 is TGTGCCAGCAGCGTTAATCCAGCGGGGGGATGGCGGAGCTCCTACAATGAGCAGTTCTTC. Combining the CDR3 with reference TRBV9 and TRBJ2-1 gives the whole variable domain DSGVTQTPKHLITATGQRVTLRCSPRSGDLSVYWYQQSLDQGLQFLIQYYNGEERAKGNILERFSAQQFPDLHSELNLSSLELGDSALYFCASSVNPAGGWRSSYNEQFFGPGTRLTVL.

The gene calls are TRBV7-9 and TRBJ2-7; D ambiguous. The CDR3 has 14 amino acids. Germline V gene lookup returns CDR1 SEHNR and CDR2 FQNEAQ (reference sequence). V lost 1 base and J 0 bases, leaving 7 bases between the germline ends. The CDR3 nucleotides read TGTGCCAGCAGCTTAGAGCTCTTCTCCTACGAGCAGTACTTC. The encoded protein is CASSLELFSYEQYF.

This sequence joins TRBV28 and TRBJ2-1, with 7 bases fitting TRBD1. The CDR3 length is 15 residues. Unmatched junction bases numbered 12, after V lost 6 bases and J lost 7 bases. The germline gives CDR1 MDHEN, CDR2 SYDVKM. CDR3: CASRLRVQQGNEQFF. The CDR3 region has the DNA TGTGCCAGCAGGCTTCGGGTCCAACAGGGGAATGAGCAGTTCTTC.

This clone was picked up a small number of times. The chain uses TRBV5-4 and TRBJ2-7; 8 bases align to TRBD1. Germline CDR1 and CDR2: SGHNT and YYREEE (reference sequence). J was trimmed by 4 bases and V by 4 bases; bases with no gene match: 13. The CDR3 covers 16 residues. The CDR3 region has the DNA TGTGCCAGCAGCCAAGCCGCCGGGACAGGCTCTTACGAGCAGTACTTC. Its protein is CASSQAAGTGSYEQYF.

V and J are TRBV9 and TRBJ1-1; tentatively, D is TRBD1 (6 bases). V was pared by 5 bases and J by 4 bases, with 12 bases between. The germline gives CDR1 SGDLS, CDR2 YYNGEE. The CDR3 totals 13 residues. The CDR3 DNA sequence: TGTGCCAGCAGTGCGGACAGAAGCACTGAAGCTTTCTTT. Residues: CASSADRSTEAFF. The full variable domain, with the rest looked up from reference TRBV9 and TRBJ1-1, is DSGVTQTPKHLITATGQRVTLRCSPRSGDLSVYWYQQSLDQGLQFLIQYYNGEERAKGNILERFSAQQFPDLHSELNLSSLELGDSALYFCASSADRSTEAFFGQGTRLTVV.

This clone was found a few times. This sample also contains other DNA sequences that code for the same CDR3. V usage is TRBV29-1 and J usage is TRBJ1-1; no reliable D call. Germline assignment: CDR1 SQVTM and CDR2 ANQGSEA. This CDR3 has 11 amino acids. V lost 4 bases and J lost 3, with 6 bases in between. The CDR3 nucleotides read TGCAGCGTTGTACGGGACACTGAAGCTTTCTTT. Amino acid sequence: CSVVRDTEAFF.

The genes are TRBV6-5 and TRBJ2-1; 9 bases are shared with TRBD1. The V segment lost 4 bases and the J segment 8 bases; nucleotides outside the gene matches: 6. CDR3 size: 14 residues. The germline V gene has CDR1 MNHEY and CDR2 SVGAGI. CDR3 sequence: CASSSGQGSDEQFF. As DNA, the CDR3 is TGTGCCAGCAGTTCAGGACAGGGGAGCGATGAGCAGTTCTTC.

The chain employs TRBV7-9 and TRBJ2-1; TRBD2 aligns across 8 bases. The germline V gene encodes CDR1 SEHNR and CDR2 FQNEAQ (reference sequence). This CDR3 is 18 amino acids long. Unmatched junction bases numbered 13, after V lost 5 bases and J lost 1 base. The CDR3: CASSPPIGRGGSYNEQFF. For the CDR3, the DNA is TGTGCCAGCAGCCCCCCAATTGGCCGCGGGGGGTCCTACAATGAGCAGTTCTTC. The whole variable domain, remainder taken from reference TRBV7-9 and TRBJ2-1, is DTGVSQNPRHKITKRGQNVTFRCDPISEHNRLYWYRQTLGQGPEFLTYFQNEAQLEKSRLLSDRFSAERPKGSFSTLEIQRTEQGDSAMYLCASSPPIGRGGSYNEQFFGPGTRLTVL.

This clone was found a few times. The V call is TRBV6-1, the J call TRBJ1-5; the D is unclear. The CDR3 consists of 13 residues. The germline V gene has CDR1 MNHNS and CDR2 SASEGT. Trimming removed 2 bases at V and 5 bases at J, with 7 bases between. The CDR3 nucleotides are TGTGCCAGCAGTGAATCTTATGATCAGCCCCAGCATTTT. It encodes CASSESYDQPQHF.

The J gene is TRBJ2-2, the V gene TRBV6-5, with 7 positions matching TRBD2. CDR1 and CDR2 (germline): MNHEY, SVGAGI. V lost 5 bases to trimming and J lost 5 bases; unmatched junction nucleotides: 5. The CDR3 covers 14 residues. CDR3 sequence: CASSAPGGTGELFF. Written as DNA, the CDR3 is TGTGCCAGCAGTGCGCCGGGGGGAACCGGGGAGCTGTTTTTT.

This clone was picked up a small number of times. V usage is TRBV29-1 and J usage is TRBJ2-5; weak D call: TRBD2 (5 bases). The CDR3 is 12 amino acids. Trimming pared 7 bases from V and 5 bases from J, leaving 14 bases between. The germline gives CDR1 SQVTM, CDR2 ANQGSEA. CDR3 in DNA: TGCAGCGCCGTGGACTGGCGTGAGACCCAGTACTTC. Its translation: CSAVDWRETQYF.

This clone has more than one count but fewer than ten. The chain combines TRBV7-9 with TRBJ2-7; 8 nucleotides agree with TRBD1. CDR3 length: 13 residues. The J segment lost 6 bases and the V segment lost 3 bases, leaving 4 bases of the junction unmatched. Per the germline V gene, CDR1 is SEHNR and CDR2 is FQNEAQ (reference sequence). CDR3 residues: CASSFGTGGEQYF. In DNA, the CDR3 is TGTGCCAGCAGCTTTGGGACAGGCGGCGAGCAGTACTTC.

The chain combines TRBV5-4 with TRBJ2-7; the match to TRBD1 covers 8 bases. V lost 2 bases to trimming and J lost 5 bases; unmatched junction nucleotides: 3. This CDR3 spans 13 amino acids. Germline V CDR1 and CDR2: SGHNT, YYREEE (reference sequence). The CDR3 protein is CASSFDRGDEQYF. In DNA form, the CDR3 reads TGTGCCAGCAGCTTTGACAGGGGAGACGAGCAGTACTTC.

The gene calls are TRBV6-1 and TRBJ1-1, with 12 bases aligning to TRBD1. The germline V gene encodes CDR1 MNHNS and CDR2 SASEGT. This CDR3 comprises 15 residues. Germline trimming cut 5 bases from V and 7 bases from J; bases unmatched to any gene: 8. CDR3 DNA: TGTGCCAGCAGTATTACGGGACAGGGGGCGATTGAAGCTTTCTTT. This gives the protein CASSITGQGAIEAFF.

The genes are TRBV2 and TRBJ1-5, with a possible D match to TRBD1 (6 bases). Trimming removed 2 bases from V and 14 bases from J, with 13 bases in between. The CDR3 spans 12 residues. Germline assignment: CDR1 SNHLY and CDR2 FYNNEI. DNA for the CDR3: TGTGCCAGCAGTGAACGAGACAGGCGAAAGCATTTT. The encoded protein is CASSERDRRKHF.

Only a few counts were recorded for this clone. The chain is built from TRBV5-1 and TRBJ2-1; D is perhaps TRBD1 (6 bases). Germline V gene sequence: CDR1 SGHRS, CDR2 YFSETQ. Trimming cost V 2 bases and J 6 bases, with 9 bases left between them. The CDR3 covers 13 residues. The chain's CDR3 is CASSFAGVNEQFF. The CDR3 coding sequence is TGCGCCAGCAGCTTTGCAGGGGTCAATGAGCAGTTCTTC.

This clone was observed a handful of times. The chain carries TRBV6-1 and TRBJ2-1, with TRBD2 as a possible D gene (6 bases). The CDR3 sequence is 15 residues long. Trimming removed 8 bases from V and 1 base from J, with 15 bases in between. The germline gives CDR1 MNHNS, CDR2 SASEGT. The CDR3 DNA is TGTGCCAGCTATCCTCTAGCGCCGTCCTACAATGAGCAGTTCTTC. Protein sequence: CASYPLAPSYNEQFF.

The table lists this clone with a few counts. J is TRBJ2-5 and V is TRBV7-9; 9 bases are a match to TRBD2. The CDR3 length is 15 residues. Germline CDR1 is SEHNR and CDR2 is FQNEAQ (reference sequence). V trimming: 0 bases; J trimming: 4 bases; junction bases outside the gene matches: 3. The CDR3 region has the DNA TGTGCCAGCAGCTTAGCGGGGACTAGCAGAGAGACCCAGTACTTC. It encodes CASSLAGTSRETQYF.

On this clone itself: The same CDR3 arises from other DNA sequences in this sample as well. The chain couples TRBV10-3 to TRBJ2-7; D possibly corresponds to TRBD2 (6 bases). Looked up from germline, CDR1 is ENHRY and CDR2 is SYGVKD. Trimming stripped 3 bases from V and 0 bases from J, with 9 bases between. The CDR3 has 14 amino acids. CDR3 protein: CAISDPGGSYEQYF. DNA for the CDR3: TGTGCCATCAGTGATCCCGGGGGCTCCTACGAGCAGTACTTC.